These T cell receptor beta chains were read from a single sample in a study of blood T cell repertoires in COVID-19. The table came from immunoSEQ multiplex PCR; TCRdb's copy has only in-frame clones and leaves some out. The sample yields 250,000 to 400,000 clones, approximately 88% seen once. The sample was peripheral blood. The receptor set was obtained from a woman in her twenties or thirties with COVID-19, enrolled during active disease. The CDR3 runs from the conserved cysteine through the conserved F or W. Each record gives: clone size, D gene, V gene, J gene, CDR3 protein, CDR3 DNA. D genes are given only for firm matches. The size of a clone is reported for some rows only, either as once, few or many, or as a class for expanded clones.

>few|TRBD1|TRBV15|TRBJ1-1
CATSVGGWSTEAFF
TGTGCCACCAGCGTAGGGGGCTGGTCCACTGAAGCTTTCTTT
>.|.|TRBV11-2|TRBJ1-5
CASSLGRGQPQHF
TGTGCCAGCAGCTTAGGGAGGGGACAGCCCCAGCATTTT
>few|TRBD1|TRBV2|TRBJ1-4
CATGTGGHEKLFF
TGTGCCACCGGGACAGGGGGCCACGAAAAACTGTTTTTT
>.|.|TRBV13|TRBJ1-1
CASSRGEATEAFF
TGTGCCAGCAGTCGGGGGGAAGCCACTGAAGCTTTCTTT
>.|.|TRBV7-3|TRBJ2-2
CASSLRGTGELFF
TGTGCCAGCAGCTTACGGGGCACCGGGGAGCTGTTTTTT
>.|TRBD1|TRBV7-3|TRBJ1-2
CASSPLGTGNRGGYTF
TGTGCCAGCAGCCCCCTTGGGACAGGGAATCGCGGTGGCTACACCTTC
>.|TRBD1|TRBV5-1|TRBJ1-4
CASSSDRGNEKLFF
TGCGCCAGCAGCTCTGACAGGGGTAACGAAAAACTGTTTTTT
>.|.|TRBV6-2/TRBV6-3|TRBJ2-7
CASSPTGYNYEQYF
TGTGCCAGCAGCCCTACCGGGTATAACTACGAGCAGTACTTC
>.|.|TRBV6-6|TRBJ1-1
CASSPLSLLLEAFF
TGTGCCAGCAGCCCCCTGAGCCTACTACTTGAAGCTTTCTTT
>once|TRBD1|TRBV27|TRBJ1-1
CASRRDRGWNTEAFF
TGTGCCAGCAGGCGGGACAGGGGTTGGAACACTGAAGCTTTCTTT
>.|.|TRBV6-6|TRBJ2-7
CASSISQYYEQYF
TGTGCCAGCAGTATTTCGCAGTACTACGAGCAGTACTTC
>.|.|TRBV4-2|TRBJ1-6
CASRPVTGSQSPLHF
TGTGCCAGCAGGCCGGTCACAGGGTCTCAATCACCCCTCCACTTT
>.|TRBD1|TRBV19|TRBJ2-1
CASSMQGQGLGNEQFF
TGTGCCAGTAGTATGCAGGGACAGGGACTCGGCAATGAGCAGTTCTTC
>.|.|TRBV24-1|TRBJ1-2
CATAPCSYTF
TGTGCCACAGCCCCCTGCAGCTACACCTTC
>.|.|TRBV2|TRBJ2-3
CASTPGDTQYF
TGTGCCAGCACCCCGGGAGATACGCAGTATTTT
>.|TRBD1|TRBV6-2/TRBV6-3|TRBJ1-5
CASSPRGRSNQPQHF
TGTGCCAGCAGTCCCAGGGGGAGAAGCAATCAGCCCCAGCATTTT
>once|TRBD2|TRBV14|TRBJ2-2
CASSRRLAVVSGELFF
TGTGCCAGCAGCCGCAGACTAGCGGTTGTGTCCGGGGAGCTGTTTTTT
>.|TRBD1|TRBV6-1|TRBJ1-2
CASSEARDRVGYTF
TGTGCCAGCAGTGAAGCCCGGGACAGGGTCGGCTACACCTTC
>.|TRBD2|TRBV7-2|TRBJ2-5
CASTEGTSYSARETQYF
TGTGCCAGCACCGAGGGGACTAGCTACTCCGCTCGGGAGACCCAGTACTTC
>.|.|TRBV9|TRBJ2-1
CASSGGGPLNEQFF
TGTGCCAGCAGCGGAGGGGGTCCATTAAATGAGCAGTTCTTC
>.|TRBD1|TRBV7-8|TRBJ1-2
CASSLSDRGGYGYTF
TGTGCCAGCAGCTTAAGCGACAGGGGAGGCTATGGCTACACCTTC
>.|TRBD1|TRBV6-5|TRBJ1-1
CASSWGQGGTEAFF
TGTGCCAGCAGTTGGGGACAGGGGGGTACTGAAGCTTTCTTT
>few|TRBD1|TRBV7-2|TRBJ2-7
CASSLTGGLHYEQYF
TGTGCCAGCAGCTTAACAGGGGGGCTGCACTACGAGCAGTACTTC